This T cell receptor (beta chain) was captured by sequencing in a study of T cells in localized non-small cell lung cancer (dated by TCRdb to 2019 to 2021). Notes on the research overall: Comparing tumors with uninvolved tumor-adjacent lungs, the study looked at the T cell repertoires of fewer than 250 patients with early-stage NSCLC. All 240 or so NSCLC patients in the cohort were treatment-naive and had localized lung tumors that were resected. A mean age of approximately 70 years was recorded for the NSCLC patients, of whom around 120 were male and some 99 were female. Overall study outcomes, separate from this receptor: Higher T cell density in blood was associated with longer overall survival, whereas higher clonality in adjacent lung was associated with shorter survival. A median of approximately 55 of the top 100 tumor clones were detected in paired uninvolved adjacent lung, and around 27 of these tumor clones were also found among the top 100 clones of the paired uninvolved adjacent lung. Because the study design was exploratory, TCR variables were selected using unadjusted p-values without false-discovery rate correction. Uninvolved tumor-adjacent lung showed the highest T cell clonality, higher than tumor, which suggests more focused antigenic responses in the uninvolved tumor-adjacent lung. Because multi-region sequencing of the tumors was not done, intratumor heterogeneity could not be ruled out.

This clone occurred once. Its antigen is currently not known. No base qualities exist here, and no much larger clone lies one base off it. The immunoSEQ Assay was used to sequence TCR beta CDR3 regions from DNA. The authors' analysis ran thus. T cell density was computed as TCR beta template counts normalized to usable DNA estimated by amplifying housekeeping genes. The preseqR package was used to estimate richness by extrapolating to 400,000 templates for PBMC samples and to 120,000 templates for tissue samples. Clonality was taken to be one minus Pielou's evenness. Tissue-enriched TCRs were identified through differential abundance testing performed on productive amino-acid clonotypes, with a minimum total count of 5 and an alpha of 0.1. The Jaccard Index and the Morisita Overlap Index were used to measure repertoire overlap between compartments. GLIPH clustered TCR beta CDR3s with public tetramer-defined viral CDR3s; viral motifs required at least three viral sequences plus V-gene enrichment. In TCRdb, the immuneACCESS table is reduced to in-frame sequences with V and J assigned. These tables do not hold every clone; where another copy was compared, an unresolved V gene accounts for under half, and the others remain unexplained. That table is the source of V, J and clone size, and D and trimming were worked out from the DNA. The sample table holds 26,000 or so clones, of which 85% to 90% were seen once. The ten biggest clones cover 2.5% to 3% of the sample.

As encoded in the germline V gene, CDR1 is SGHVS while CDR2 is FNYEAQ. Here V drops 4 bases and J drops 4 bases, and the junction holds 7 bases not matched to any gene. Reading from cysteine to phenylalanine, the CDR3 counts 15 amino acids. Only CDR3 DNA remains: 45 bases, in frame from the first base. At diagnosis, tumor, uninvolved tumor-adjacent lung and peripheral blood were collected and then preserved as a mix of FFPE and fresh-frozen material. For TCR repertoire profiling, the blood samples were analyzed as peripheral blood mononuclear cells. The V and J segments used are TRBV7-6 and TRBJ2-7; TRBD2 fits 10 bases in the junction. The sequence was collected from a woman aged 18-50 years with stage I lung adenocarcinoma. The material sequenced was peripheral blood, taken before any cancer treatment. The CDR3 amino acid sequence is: CASSSPTSGEYEQYF. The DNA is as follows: TGTGCCAGCAGCTCCCCAACTAGCGGGGAGTACGAGCAGTACTTC.